Sequencing of this TCR beta chain was carried out in a study of T cell repertoires in cytomegalovirus infection. On the study more broadly: An indication of both CMV infection and matching HLA type came from public TCR beta signatures.

This clonotype was counted many times. The antigen is undetermined. Findings of the study overall: Using cumulative public TCR beta family frequency, the authors identified those who carried CMV together with the relevant HLA. CMV-specific HLA-C-restricted TCR beta clonotypes dominated the ex vivo response.

From the reads, TCRdb called clonotypes with MiXCR, one entry per CDR3 protein. The sample records approximately 500,000 distinct CDR3 sequences, around 11% being singletons. This clonotype was obtained from a human donor in good health (CMV status not recorded). Some clones in this sample may be carry-over from other donors' samples. The sequencing input was PBMCs.

The CDR3 bases are TGTGCCACCAGCAGAGATTTCCGCCGTAATGAAAAACTGTTTTTT. Its translation: CATSRDFRRNEKLFF. This sequence joins TRBV15 and TRBJ1-4; D gene ambiguous. The CDR3 has 15 amino acids. V shed 0 bases and J shed 4 bases, with 9 bases lying between them. Per the germline V gene, CDR1 is LNHNV and CDR2 is YYDKDF (reference sequence).